This TCR beta chain was sequenced for a study of OX40 agonist ivuxolimab in advanced cancers. Trimming left V 3 bases short and J 3 bases short, with 21 bases between. This CDR3 is built from 17 residues. CDR1 is SGHTA, CDR2 FQGNSA, per germline. Here immunoSEQ multiplex PCR was the method, and the copy in TCRdb shows in-frame clones only, minus some. The sample carries 96,000 or so clones, 90% recorded once. The source of this sequence is an adult with an advanced solid tumor such as melanoma, head and neck, liver or kidney cancer. V is TRBV7-2 and J is TRBJ2-7, with TRBD2 as a possible D gene (7 bases). Sequencing used CD4+ or CD8+ T cells sorted from blood, obtained in a trial of the OX40 agonist ivuxolimab. The CDR3 DNA follows: TGTGCCAGCAGCTTGGCCGGGGGGCAGGGGTCTCTCTACGAGCAGTACTTC. As protein: CASSLAGGQGSLYEQYF.